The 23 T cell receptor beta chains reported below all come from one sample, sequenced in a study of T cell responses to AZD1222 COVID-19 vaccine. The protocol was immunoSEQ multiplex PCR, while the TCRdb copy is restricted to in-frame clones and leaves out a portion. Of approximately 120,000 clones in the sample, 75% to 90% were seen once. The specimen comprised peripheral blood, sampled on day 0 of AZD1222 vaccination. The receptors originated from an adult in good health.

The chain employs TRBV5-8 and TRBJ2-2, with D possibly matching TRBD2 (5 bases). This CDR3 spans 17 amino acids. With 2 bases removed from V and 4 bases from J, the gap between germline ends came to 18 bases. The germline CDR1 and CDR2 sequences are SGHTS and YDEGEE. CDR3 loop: CASSFKRTLSGTGELFF. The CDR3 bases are TGTGCCAGCAGCTTTAAGCGGACCTTATCGGGCACCGGGGAGCTGTTTTTT.

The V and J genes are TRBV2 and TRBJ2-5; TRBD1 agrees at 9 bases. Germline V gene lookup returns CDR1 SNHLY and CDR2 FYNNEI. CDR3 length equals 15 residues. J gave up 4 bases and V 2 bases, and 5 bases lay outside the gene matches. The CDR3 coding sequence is TGTGCCAGCAGTGAAACAGGGGGCCCACTAGAGACCCAGTACTTC. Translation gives CASSETGGPLETQYF.

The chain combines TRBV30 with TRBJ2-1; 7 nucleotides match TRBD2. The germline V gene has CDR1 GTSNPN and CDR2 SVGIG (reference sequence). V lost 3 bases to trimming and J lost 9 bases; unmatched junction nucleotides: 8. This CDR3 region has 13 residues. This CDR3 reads CAWSYGRAVEQFF. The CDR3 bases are TGTGCCTGGAGCTATGGGAGGGCCGTTGAGCAGTTCTTC.

This CDR3 reads CASSQGTGPLDEKLFF. CDR3 coding DNA: TGTGCCAGCAGCCAAGGAACGGGGCCGTTAGATGAAAAACTGTTTTTT. V and J are TRBV3-1 (or the pseudogene TRBV3-2) and TRBJ1-4, with D tentatively TRBD1 (5 bases). The CDR3 covers 16 residues. Germline V CDR1 and CDR2: LGHDT, YNNKEL (reference sequence). The V end was cut by 1 base, the J end by 6 bases, with 15 bases between.

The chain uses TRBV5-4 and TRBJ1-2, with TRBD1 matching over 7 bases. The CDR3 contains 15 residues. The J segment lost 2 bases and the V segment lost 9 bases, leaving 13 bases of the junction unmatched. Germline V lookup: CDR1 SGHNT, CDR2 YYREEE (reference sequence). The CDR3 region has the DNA TGTGCCATCCGGACAGGAGACCCCGCGAACTATGGCTACACCTTC. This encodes CAIRTGDPANYGYTF.

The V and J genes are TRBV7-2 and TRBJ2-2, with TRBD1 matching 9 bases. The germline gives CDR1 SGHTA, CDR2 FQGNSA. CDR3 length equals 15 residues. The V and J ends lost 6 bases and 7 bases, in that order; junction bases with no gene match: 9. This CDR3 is CASRLQGAHGGELFF. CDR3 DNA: TGTGCCAGCAGACTACAGGGGGCGCACGGCGGGGAGCTGTTTTTT.

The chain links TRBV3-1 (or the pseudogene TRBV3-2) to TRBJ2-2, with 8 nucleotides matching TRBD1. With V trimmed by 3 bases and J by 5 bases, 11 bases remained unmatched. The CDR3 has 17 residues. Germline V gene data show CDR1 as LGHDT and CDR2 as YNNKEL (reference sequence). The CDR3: CASSHLWTGRATGELFF. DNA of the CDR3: TGTGCCAGCAGCCATCTCTGGACAGGGCGAGCTACCGGGGAGCTGTTTTTT.

The DNA of the CDR3 is TGTGCCAGCAGTCCCCCGGGGGGACCCTACGAGCAGTACTTC. Its translation is CASSPPGGPYEQYF. This chain uses TRBV28 with TRBJ2-7; TRBD2 agrees at 7 bases. This CDR3 spans 14 amino acids. J gave up 2 bases and V 5 bases, and 6 bases lay outside the gene matches. CDR1 MDHEN and CDR2 SYDVKM come from the germline V gene.

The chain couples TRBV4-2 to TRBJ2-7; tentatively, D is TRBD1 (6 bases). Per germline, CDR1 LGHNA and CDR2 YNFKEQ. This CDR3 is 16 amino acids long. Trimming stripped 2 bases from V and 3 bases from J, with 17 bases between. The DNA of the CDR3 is TGTGCCAGCAGCCAAACCGGGACACCCTGGTTCTACGAGCAGTACTTC. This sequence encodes CASSQTGTPWFYEQYF.

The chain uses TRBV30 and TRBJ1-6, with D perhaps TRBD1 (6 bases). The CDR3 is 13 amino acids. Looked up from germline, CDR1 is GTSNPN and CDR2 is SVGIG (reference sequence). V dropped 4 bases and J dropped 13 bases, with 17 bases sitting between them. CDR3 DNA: TGTGCCTGGACCCCCAGGGGCCGCTCGCCCCTCCACTTT. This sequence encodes CAWTPRGRSPLHF.

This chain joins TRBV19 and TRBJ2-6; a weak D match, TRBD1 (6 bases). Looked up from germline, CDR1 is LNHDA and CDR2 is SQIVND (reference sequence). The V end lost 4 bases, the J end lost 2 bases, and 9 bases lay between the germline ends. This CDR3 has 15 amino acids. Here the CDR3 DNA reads TGTGCCAGTAGTAACAGGGCAACTGGGGCCAACGTCCTGACTTTC. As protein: CASSNRATGANVLTF.

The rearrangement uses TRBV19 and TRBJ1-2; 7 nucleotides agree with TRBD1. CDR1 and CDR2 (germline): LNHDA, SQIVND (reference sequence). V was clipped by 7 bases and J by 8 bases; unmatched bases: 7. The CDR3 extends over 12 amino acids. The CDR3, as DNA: TGTGCCAGTAAGGAGGGGGCGCAGGGCTACACCTTC. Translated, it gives CASKEGAQGYTF.

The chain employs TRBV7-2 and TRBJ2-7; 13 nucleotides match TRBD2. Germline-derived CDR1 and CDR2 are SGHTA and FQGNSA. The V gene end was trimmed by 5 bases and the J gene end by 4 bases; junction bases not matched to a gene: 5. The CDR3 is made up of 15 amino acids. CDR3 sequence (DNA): TGTGCCAGCAGCCCGACTAGCGGGGGGTTATACGAGCAGTACTTC. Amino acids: CASSPTSGGLYEQYF.

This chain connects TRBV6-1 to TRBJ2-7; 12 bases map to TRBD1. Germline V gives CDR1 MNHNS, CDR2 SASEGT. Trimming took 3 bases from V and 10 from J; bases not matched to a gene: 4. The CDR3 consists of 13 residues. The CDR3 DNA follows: TGTGCCAGCAGTGAGGGACAGGGGGCCGCTCAGTACTTC. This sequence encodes CASSEGQGAAQYF.

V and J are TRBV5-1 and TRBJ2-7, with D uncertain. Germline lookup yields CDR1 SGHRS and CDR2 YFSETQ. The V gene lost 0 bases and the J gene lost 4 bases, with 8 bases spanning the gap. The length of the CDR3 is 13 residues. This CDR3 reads CASSLDFTYEQYF. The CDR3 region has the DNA TGCGCCAGCAGCTTGGACTTTACATACGAGCAGTACTTC. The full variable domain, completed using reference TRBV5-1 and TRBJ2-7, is KAGVTQTPRYLIKTRGQQVTLSCSPISGHRSVSWYQQTPGQGLQFLFEYFSETQRNKGNFPGRFSGRQFSNSRSEMNVSTLELGDSALYLCASSLDFTYEQYFGPGTRLTVT.

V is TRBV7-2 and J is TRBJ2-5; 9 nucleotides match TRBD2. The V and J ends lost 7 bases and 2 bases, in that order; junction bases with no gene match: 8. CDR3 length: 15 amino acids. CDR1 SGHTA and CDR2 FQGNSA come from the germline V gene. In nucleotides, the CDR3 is TGTGCCAGCACCCAGAGGGCGGGGGGGCAAGAGACCCAGTACTTC. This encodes CASTQRAGGQETQYF.

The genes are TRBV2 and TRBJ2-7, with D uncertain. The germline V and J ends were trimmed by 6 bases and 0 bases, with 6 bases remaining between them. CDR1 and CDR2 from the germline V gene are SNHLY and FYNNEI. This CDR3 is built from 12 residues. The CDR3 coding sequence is TGTGCCAGCAGCGAACCCTCCTACGAGCAGTACTTC. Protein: CASSEPSYEQYF.

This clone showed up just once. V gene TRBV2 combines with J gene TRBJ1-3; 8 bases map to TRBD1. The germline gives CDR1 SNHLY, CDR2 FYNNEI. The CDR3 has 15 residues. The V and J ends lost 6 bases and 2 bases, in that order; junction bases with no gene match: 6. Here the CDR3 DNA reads TGTGCCAGCAGGGACAGGGCATTACCTGGAAACACCATATATTTT. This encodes CASRDRALPGNTIYF. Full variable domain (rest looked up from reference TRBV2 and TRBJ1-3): EPEVTQTPSHQVTQMGQEVILRCVPISNHLYFYWYRQILGQKVEFLVSFYNNEISEKSEIFDDQFSVERPDGSNFTLKIRSTKLEDSAMYFCASRDRALPGNTIYFGEGSWLTVV.

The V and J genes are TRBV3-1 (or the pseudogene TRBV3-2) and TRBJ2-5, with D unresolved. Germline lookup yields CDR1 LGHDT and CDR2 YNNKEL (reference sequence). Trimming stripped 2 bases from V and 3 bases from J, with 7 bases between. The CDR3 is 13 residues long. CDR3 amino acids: CASSQLAEETQYF. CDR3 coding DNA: TGTGCCAGCAGCCAATTGGCAGAAGAGACCCAGTACTTC.

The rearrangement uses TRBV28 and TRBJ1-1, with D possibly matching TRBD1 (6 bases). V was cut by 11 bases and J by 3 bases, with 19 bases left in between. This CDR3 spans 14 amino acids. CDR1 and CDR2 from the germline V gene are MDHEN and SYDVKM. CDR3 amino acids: CAGNREGRDTEAFF. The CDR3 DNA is TGTGCCGGAAACAGGGAGGGAAGGGACACTGAAGCTTTCTTT.

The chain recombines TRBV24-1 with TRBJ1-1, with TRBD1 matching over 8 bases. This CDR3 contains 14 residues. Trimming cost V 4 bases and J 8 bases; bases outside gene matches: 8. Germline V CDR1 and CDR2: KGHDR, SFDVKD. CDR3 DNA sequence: TGTGCCACCAGTGACTCCCAGGGGGCGAGGGAAGCTTTCTTT. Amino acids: CATSDSQGAREAFF.

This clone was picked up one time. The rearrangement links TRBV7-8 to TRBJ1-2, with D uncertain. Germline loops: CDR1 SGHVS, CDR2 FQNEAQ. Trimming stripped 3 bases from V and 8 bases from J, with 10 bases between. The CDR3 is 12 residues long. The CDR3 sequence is CASSFFGAGYTF. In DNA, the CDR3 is TGTGCCAGCAGCTTTTTCGGAGCCGGCTACACCTTC.

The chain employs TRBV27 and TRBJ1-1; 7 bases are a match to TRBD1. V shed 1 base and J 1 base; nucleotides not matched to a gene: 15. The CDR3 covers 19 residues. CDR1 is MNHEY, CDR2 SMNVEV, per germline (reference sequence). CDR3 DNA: TGTGCCAGCAGTTTATGGGGACCGGGGGTGGGACAGAGGAACACTGAAGCTTTCTTT. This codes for CASSLWGPGVGQRNTEAFF.